Below, 6 T cell receptor beta chains from the same sample are listed, as sequenced in a study of chemoradiotherapy in HPV16-positive cancers. Libraries were prepared by immunoSEQ multiplex PCR; TCRdb keeps only in-frame clonotypes and omits some of them. In the table there are tens of thousands of clones, over 90% of which are singletons. The starting material was blood, obtained from a patient who underwent chemoradiotherapy. Receptor source: a human donor with HPV-associated anogenital cancer.

The chain couples TRBV5-6 to TRBJ1-4; D is unresolved. Germline CDR1 reads SGHDT; CDR2 reads YYEEEE. V shed 4 bases and J shed 13 bases, with 14 bases lying between them. This CDR3 is 12 amino acids long. The DNA for the CDR3 is TGTGCCAGCAGCCACACCCGCGGGAGACTGTTTTTT. It specifies CASSHTRGRLFF.

The chain carries TRBV4-1 and TRBJ2-1; D gene unclear. Per the germline V gene, CDR1 is MGHRA and CDR2 is YSYEKL. The CDR3 has 12 amino acids. V dropped 0 bases and J dropped 10 bases, with 7 bases sitting between them. This CDR3 reads CASSQDGSEQFF. The CDR3 bases are TGCGCCAGCAGCCAAGATGGGTCGGAGCAGTTCTTC.

The rearrangement links TRBV5-1 to TRBJ1-1; D is ambiguous. Trimming pared 2 bases from V and 0 bases from J, leaving 11 bases between. Germline assignment: CDR1 SGHRS and CDR2 YFSETQ. The CDR3 sequence is 15 residues long. The CDR3 is CASSLSTRVNTEAFF. CDR3 DNA: TGCGCCAGCAGCTTATCGACAAGGGTGAACACTGAAGCTTTCTTT.

In its sample, this clone was seen once. The chain carries TRBV2 and TRBJ2-1; the D gene is possibly TRBD1 (6 bases). The length of the CDR3 is 14 residues. Germline V gene lookup returns CDR1 SNHLY and CDR2 FYNNEI. V was pared by 3 bases and J by 9 bases, with 15 bases between. The CDR3 DNA reads as TGTGCCAGCAGTGAGGGCAGGGGTAGCCCTGAGCAGTTCTTC. Its translation: CASSEGRGSPEQFF.

The chain joins TRBV28 to TRBJ1-2; D uncertain. From germline, CDR1 is MDHEN and CDR2 SYDVKM. The germline V and J ends were trimmed by 5 bases and 8 bases, with 24 bases remaining between them. The length of the CDR3 is 16 residues. In nucleotides, the CDR3 is TGTGCCAGCAGTGCCCCGGATTACGGTTCAGCGGAGGGCTACACCTTC. Translated: CASSAPDYGSAEGYTF.

CDR3 nucleotides: TGTGCCAGCAGCCCCCCGGGACTAGGCGATGAGCAGTTCTTC. Translated, it gives CASSPPGLGDEQFF. This rearrangement joins TRBV7-2 to TRBJ2-1; 8 bases map to TRBD2. The germline gives CDR1 SGHTA, CDR2 FQGNSA. The CDR3 has 14 amino acids. Trimming removed 5 bases from V and 8 bases from J; junction bases left unmatched: 8.